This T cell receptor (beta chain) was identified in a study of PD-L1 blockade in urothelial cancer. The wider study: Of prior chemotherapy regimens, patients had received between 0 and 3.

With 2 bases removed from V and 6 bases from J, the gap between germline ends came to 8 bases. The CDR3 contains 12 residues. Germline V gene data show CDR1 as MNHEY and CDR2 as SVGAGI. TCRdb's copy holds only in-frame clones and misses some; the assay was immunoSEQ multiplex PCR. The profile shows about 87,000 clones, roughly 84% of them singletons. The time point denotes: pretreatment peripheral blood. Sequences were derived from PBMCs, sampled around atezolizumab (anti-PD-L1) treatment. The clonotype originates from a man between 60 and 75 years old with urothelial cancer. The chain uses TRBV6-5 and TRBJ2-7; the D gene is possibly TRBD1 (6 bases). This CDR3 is CASSYPQGEQYF. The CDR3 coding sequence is TGTGCCAGCAGTTACCCACAGGGCGAGCAGTACTTC.